Only one count was recorded for the clone carrying this TCR beta chain. Antigen unknown. This entry comes from a study of cytomegalovirus exposure and HLA in healthy donors. As for the study in general: The same platform was used for the approximately 120 validation repertoires as for the approximately 630 first-cohort repertoires, as reported in a later analysis. Overall study findings and caveats: Despite most TCR sequences being rare, some public TCRs occurred in many donors. Cytomegalovirus-associated TCR beta chains were listed, numbering roughly 150.

Generated by immunoSEQ multiplex PCR, the TCRdb table keeps only in-frame clones and is missing some. The sample includes roughly 250,000 clones, around 87% of them seen just once. Germline V lookup: CDR1 SGHVS, CDR2 FQNEAQ. CDR3 length: 15 amino acids. V lost 5 bases and J 1 base, leaving 12 bases between the germline ends. This sequence was found in a woman younger than 45 in good health and CMV-seropositive. Material: PBMCs. The chain joins TRBV7-8 to TRBJ2-1, with D possibly TRBD2 on 6 matching bases. The CDR3 spells CASSPGTDSYNEQFF. CDR3 nucleotide sequence: TGTGCCAGCAGCCCGGGGACTGATTCCTACAATGAGCAGTTCTTC.